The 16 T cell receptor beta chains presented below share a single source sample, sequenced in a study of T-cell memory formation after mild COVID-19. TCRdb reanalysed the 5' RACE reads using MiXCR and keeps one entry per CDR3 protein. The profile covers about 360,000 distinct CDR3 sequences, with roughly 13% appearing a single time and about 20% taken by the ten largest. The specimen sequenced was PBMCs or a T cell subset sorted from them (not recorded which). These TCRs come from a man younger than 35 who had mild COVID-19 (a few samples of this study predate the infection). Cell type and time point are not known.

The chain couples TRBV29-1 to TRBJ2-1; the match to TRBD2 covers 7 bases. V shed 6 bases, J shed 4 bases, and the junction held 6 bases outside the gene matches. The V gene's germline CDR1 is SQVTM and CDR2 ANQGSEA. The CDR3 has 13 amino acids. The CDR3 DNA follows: TGCAGCGTCCCTTGGGGGGGGTACAATGAGCAGTTCTTC. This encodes CSVPWGGYNEQFF.

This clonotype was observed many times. CDR3: CASSTPGRQETQYF. The CDR3 bases are TGTGCCAGCAGCACTCCGGGCCGCCAAGAGACCCAGTACTTC. The rearrangement joins TRBV7-9 to TRBJ2-5; the D is unclear. This CDR3 region has 14 residues. Trimming shortened V by 5 bases and J by 1 base, and 11 bases separated the two germline ends. CDR1 and CDR2 (germline): SEHNR, FQNEAQ (reference sequence).

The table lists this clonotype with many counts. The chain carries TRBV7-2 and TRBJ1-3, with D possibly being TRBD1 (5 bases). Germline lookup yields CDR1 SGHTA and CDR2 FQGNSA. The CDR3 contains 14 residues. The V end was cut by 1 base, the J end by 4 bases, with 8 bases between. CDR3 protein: CASSLGRAGNTIYF. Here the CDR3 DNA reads TGTGCCAGCAGCTTAGGCAGGGCAGGAAACACCATATATTTT.

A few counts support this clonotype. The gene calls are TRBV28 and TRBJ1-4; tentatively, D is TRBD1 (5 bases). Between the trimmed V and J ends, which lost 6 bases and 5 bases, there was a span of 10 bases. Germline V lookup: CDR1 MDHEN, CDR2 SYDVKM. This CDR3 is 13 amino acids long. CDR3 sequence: CASSDRQNEKLFF. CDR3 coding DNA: TGTGCCAGCAGCGATCGACAGAATGAAAAACTGTTTTTT.

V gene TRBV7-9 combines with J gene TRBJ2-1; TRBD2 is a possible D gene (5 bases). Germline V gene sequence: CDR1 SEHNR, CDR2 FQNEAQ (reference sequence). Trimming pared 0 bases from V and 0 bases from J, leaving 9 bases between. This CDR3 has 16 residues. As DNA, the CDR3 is TGTGCCAGCAGCTTAGCTGAGGGAAGCTCCTACAATGAGCAGTTCTTC. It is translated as CASSLAEGSSYNEQFF.

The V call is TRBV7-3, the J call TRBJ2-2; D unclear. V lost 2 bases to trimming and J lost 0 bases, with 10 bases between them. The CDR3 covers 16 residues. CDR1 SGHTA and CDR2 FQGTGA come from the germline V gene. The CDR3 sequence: CASSLRATANTGELFF. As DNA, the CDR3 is TGTGCCAGCAGCTTACGGGCTACCGCGAACACCGGGGAGCTGTTTTTT.

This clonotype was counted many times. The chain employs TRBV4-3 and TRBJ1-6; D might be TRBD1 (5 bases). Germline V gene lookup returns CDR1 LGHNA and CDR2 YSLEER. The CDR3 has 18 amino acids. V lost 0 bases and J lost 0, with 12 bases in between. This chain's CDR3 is CASSQDRGGGSYNSPLHF. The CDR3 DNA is TGCGCCAGCAGCCAAGATCGGGGGGGTGGCTCCTATAATTCACCCCTCCACTTT.

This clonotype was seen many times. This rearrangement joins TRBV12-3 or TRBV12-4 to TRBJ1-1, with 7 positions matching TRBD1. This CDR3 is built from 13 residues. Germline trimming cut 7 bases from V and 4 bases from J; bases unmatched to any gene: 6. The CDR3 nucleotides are TGTGCCAGCACCGAGACAGGGACCACTGAAGCTTTCTTT. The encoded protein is CASTETGTTEAFF.

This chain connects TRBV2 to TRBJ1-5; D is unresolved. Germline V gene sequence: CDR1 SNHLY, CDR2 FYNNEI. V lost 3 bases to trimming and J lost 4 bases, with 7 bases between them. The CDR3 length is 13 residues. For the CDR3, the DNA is TGTGCCAGCAGTGAGGTCGAAAATCAGCCCCAGCATTTT. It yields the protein CASSEVENQPQHF.

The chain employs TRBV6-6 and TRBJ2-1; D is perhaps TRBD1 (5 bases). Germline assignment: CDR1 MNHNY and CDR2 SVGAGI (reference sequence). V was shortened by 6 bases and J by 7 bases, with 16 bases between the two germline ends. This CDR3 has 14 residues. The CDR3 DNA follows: TGTGCCAGCAGCCCCGGGCATAGGGGAAATGAGCAGTTCTTC. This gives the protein CASSPGHRGNEQFF.

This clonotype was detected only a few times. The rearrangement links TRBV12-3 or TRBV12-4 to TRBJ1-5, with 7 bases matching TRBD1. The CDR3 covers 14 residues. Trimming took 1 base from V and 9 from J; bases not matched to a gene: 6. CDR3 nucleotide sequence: TGTGCCAGCAGTTTAGGAGGGGGCGGGCGGCCCCAGCATTTT. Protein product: CASSLGGGGRPQHF.

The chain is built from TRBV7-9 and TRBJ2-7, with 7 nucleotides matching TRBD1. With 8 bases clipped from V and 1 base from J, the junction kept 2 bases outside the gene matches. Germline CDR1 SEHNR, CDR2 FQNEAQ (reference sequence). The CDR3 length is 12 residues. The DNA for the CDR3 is TGTGCCAGCGGGACAGCTTCCTACGAGCAGTACTTC. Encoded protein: CASGTASYEQYF.

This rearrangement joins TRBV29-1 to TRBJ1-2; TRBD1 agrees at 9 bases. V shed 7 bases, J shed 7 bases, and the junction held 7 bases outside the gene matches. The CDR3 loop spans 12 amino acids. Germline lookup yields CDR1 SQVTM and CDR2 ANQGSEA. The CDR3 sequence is CSARDRDLGYTF. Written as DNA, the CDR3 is TGCAGCGCCCGGGACAGGGATCTTGGCTACACCTTC.

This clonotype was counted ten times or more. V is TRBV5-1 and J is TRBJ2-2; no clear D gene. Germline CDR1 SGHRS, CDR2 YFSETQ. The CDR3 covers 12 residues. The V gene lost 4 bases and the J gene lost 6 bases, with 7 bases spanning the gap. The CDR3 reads CASSHGPGELFF. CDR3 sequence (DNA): TGCGCCAGCAGCCATGGACCCGGGGAGCTGTTTTTT.

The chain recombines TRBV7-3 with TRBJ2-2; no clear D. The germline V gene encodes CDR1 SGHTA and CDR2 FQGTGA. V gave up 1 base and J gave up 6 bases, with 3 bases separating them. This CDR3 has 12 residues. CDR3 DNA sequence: TGTGCCAGCAGCTTAAGGCCCGGGGAGCTGTTTTTT. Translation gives CASSLRPGELFF.

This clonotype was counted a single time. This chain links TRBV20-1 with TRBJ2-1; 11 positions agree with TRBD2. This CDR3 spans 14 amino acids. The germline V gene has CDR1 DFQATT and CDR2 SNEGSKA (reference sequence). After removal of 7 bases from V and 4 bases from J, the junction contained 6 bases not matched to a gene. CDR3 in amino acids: CSVPGLADYNEQFF. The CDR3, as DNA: TGCAGTGTCCCGGGACTAGCGGATTACAATGAGCAGTTCTTC.